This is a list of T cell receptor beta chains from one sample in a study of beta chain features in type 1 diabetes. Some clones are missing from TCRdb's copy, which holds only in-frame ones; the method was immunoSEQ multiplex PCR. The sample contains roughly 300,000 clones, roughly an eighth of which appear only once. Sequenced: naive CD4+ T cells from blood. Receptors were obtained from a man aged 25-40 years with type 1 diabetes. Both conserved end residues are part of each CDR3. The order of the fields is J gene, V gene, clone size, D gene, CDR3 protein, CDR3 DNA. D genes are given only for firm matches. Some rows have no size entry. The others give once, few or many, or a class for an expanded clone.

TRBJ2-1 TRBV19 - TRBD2 CASSQSTSGTSYNEQFF TGTGCCAGTAGTCAGAGTACTAGCGGGACATCCTACAATGAGCAGTTCTTC
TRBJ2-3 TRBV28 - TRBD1 CATFGQGSTDTQYF TGTGCCACTTTCGGACAGGGCAGCACAGATACGCAGTATTTT
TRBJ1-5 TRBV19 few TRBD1 CASSALQGLQPQHF TGTGCCAGTAGTGCCCTACAGGGGCTTCAGCCCCAGCATTTT
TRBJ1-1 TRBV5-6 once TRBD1 CASSFTGTGNTEAFF TGTGCCAGCAGTTTCACCGGGACAGGGAACACTGAAGCTTTCTTT
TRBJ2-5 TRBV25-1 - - CASSEGQFQETQYF TGTGCCAGCAGTGAAGGCCAGTTCCAAGAGACCCAGTACTTC
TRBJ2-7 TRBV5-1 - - CASSTSIAETYEQYF TGCGCCAGCAGCACGTCAATAGCGGAGACCTACGAGCAGTACTTC
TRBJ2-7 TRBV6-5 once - CASSRGGSEQYF TGTGCCAGCTCCCGAGGGGGTAGCGAGCAGTACTTC
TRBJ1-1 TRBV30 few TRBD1 CAWSAGGQQAFF TGTGCCTGGAGTGCAGGGGGACAGCAAGCTTTCTTT
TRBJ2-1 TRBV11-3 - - CASSLDRSTGEQFF TGTGCCAGCAGCTTAGATCGGAGCACCGGTGAGCAGTTCTTC
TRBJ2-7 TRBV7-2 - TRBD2 CASSPMGGSYEQYF TGTGCCAGCAGCCCCATGGGAGGGTCCTACGAGCAGTACTTC
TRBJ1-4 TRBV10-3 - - CAISEGGEKLFF TGTGCCATCAGTGAGGGGGGGGAAAAACTGTTTTTT
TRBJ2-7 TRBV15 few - CATSPRQAAPQYF TGTGCCACCAGCCCCCGGCAGGCCGCTCCGCAGTACTTC
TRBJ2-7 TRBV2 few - CASSRGGTTEQYF TGTGCCAGCAGTAGGGGCGGGACGACCGAGCAGTACTTC
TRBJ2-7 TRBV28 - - CASSFLQGVGGNEQYF TGTGCCAGCAGTTTCCTTCAGGGGGTGGGAGGTAACGAGCAGTACTTC
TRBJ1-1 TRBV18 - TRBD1 CASRTGLNTEAFF TGTGCCAGCCGGACAGGACTGAACACTGAAGCTTTCTTT
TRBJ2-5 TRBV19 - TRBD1 CASSNSGGETQYF TGTGCCAGTAGTAATTCAGGGGGAGAGACCCAGTACTTC
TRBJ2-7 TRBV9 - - CASSVESGRAFEQYF TGTGCCAGCAGCGTAGAGTCGGGAAGGGCTTTCGAGCAGTACTTC
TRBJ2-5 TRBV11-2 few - CASSRILMTPGDQETQYF TGTGCCAGCAGCCGGATTTTGATGACGCCGGGAGACCAAGAGACCCAGTACTTC
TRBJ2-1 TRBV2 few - CASCAQPGYEQFF TGTGCCAGCTGTGCTCAGCCGGGATATGAGCAGTTCTTC
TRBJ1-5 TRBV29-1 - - CSVGEALQPQHF TGCAGCGTTGGCGAGGCTTTGCAGCCCCAGCATTTT
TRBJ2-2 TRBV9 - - CASSVGGDLGGELFF TGTGCCAGCAGCGTAGGGGGGGACTTAGGCGGGGAGCTGTTTTTT
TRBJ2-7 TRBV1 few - CTPSVRLAGCYEQYF TGCACCCCCTCGGTTCGACTAGCGGGGTGCTACGAGCAGTACTTC
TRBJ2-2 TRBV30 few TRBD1 CAWCRQGLNTGELFF TGTGCCTGGTGTCGACAGGGGCTGAACACCGGGGAGCTGTTTTTT
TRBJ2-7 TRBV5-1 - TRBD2 CASSLAFLGTSGSYEQYF TGCGCCAGCAGCTTGGCCTTCCTGGGGACTAGCGGGAGTTACGAGCAGTACTTC
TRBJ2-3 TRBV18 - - CASSPPSGGGTDTQYF TGTGCCAGCTCACCACCGAGCGGAGGGGGCACAGATACGCAGTATTTT
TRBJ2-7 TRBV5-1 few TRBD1 CASSPRGKGASYEQYF TGCGCCAGCAGCCCCCGCGGTAAGGGGGCAAGCTACGAGCAGTACTTC
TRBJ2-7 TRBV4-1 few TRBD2 CASSQDVAGAGEQYF TGCGCCAGCAGCCAAGATGTGGCGGGAGCTGGTGAGCAGTACTTC
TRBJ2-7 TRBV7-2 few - CASSPYGQSYEQYF TGTGCCAGCAGCCCATACGGACAGTCCTACGAGCAGTACTTC